Below, 30 T cell receptor beta chains from the same sample are listed, as sequenced in a study of control samples from healthy donors and cancer patients. Generated by immunoSEQ multiplex PCR, the TCRdb table keeps only in-frame clones and is missing some. The table shows 85,000 to 90,000 clones, with roughly 91% occurring only once. Specimen: PBMCs. These receptor sequences come from a woman in her forties or fifties with colorectal cancer.

The J gene is TRBJ1-1, the V gene TRBV3-1 (or the pseudogene TRBV3-2); possibly TRBD1 for D (5 bases). Between the trimmed V and J ends, which lost 0 bases and 6 bases, there was a span of 14 bases. Germline V gene sequence: CDR1 LGHDT, CDR2 YNNKEL (reference sequence). This CDR3 spans 15 amino acids. The CDR3 coding sequence is TGTGCCAGCAGCCAAGATAGGGCAGGGAGGCCTGAAGCTTTCTTT. This gives the protein CASSQDRAGRPEAFF.

The chain combines TRBV4-1 with TRBJ1-1; no firm D call. This CDR3 has 13 residues. Germline-derived CDR1 and CDR2 are MGHRA and YSYEKL. Trimming stripped 4 bases from V and 0 bases from J, with 6 bases between. The CDR3 loop is CASSPQLNTEAFF. The CDR3 nucleotides read TGCGCCAGCAGCCCACAGCTGAACACTGAAGCTTTCTTT.

The chain combines TRBV21-1 with TRBJ1-1; the table gives TRBD1 as D, unverified against the DNA. TRBV21-1 corresponds to a pseudogene. The CDR3 is 16 amino acids. CDR3 nucleotide sequence: TGTGCCAGCATAAACAACTGGGACAGGGCGGGGACTGAAGCTTTCTTT. Translation gives CASINNWDRAGTEAFF.

This rearrangement joins TRBV28 to TRBJ2-2, with no clear D. The V end lost 3 bases, the J end lost 5 bases, and 13 bases lay between the germline ends. The CDR3 has 15 amino acids. CDR1 and CDR2 from the germline V gene are MDHEN and SYDVKM. The CDR3 protein is CASSLSRLGTGELFF. The CDR3 bases are TGTGCCAGCAGTTTGTCCAGGTTGGGAACCGGGGAGCTGTTTTTT.

The V and J genes are TRBV6-5 and TRBJ1-2; D is unclear. CDR3 size: 13 residues. The V gene lost 11 bases and the J gene lost 7 bases, with 20 bases spanning the gap. Germline V gene lookup returns CDR1 MNHEY and CDR2 SVGAGI. For the CDR3, the DNA is TGTGCCCGTAGTTCCTACAGCGGCTCTGGCTACACCTTC. Translated, it gives CARSSYSGSGYTF.

The CDR3 is CASSPGDRASPLHF. CDR3 nucleotide sequence: TGTGCCAGCAGCCCGGGGGACAGGGCTTCACCCCTCCACTTT. The chain is built from TRBV7-3 and TRBJ1-6; 9 bases align to TRBD1. Trimming cost V 5 bases and J 9 bases; bases outside gene matches: 5. This CDR3 is 14 amino acids long. From germline, CDR1 is SGHTA and CDR2 FQGTGA. Supplemented by reference TRBV7-3 and TRBJ1-6, the full variable domain reads GAGVSQTPSNKVTEKGKYVELRCDPISGHTALYWYRQSLGQGPEFLIYFQGTGAADDSGLPNDRFFAVRPEGSVSTLKIQRTERGDSAVYLCASSPGDRASPLHFGNGTRLTVT.

The chain joins TRBV2 to TRBJ1-1, with 7 bases aligning to TRBD1. The germline V gene encodes CDR1 SNHLY and CDR2 FYNNEI. The CDR3 runs 13 residues. With 7 bases clipped from V and 4 bases from J, the junction kept 6 bases outside the gene matches. CDR3 in amino acids: CASNLQGITEAFF. Written as DNA, the CDR3 is TGTGCCAGCAATTTACAGGGGATCACTGAAGCTTTCTTT.

This chain joins TRBV6-1 and TRBJ1-2; D gene ambiguous. Trimming left V 1 base short and J 5 bases short, with 14 bases between. Germline assignment: CDR1 MNHNS and CDR2 SASEGT. The CDR3 consists of 15 residues. CDR3 sequence: CASSEGPDPVYGYTF. The CDR3, as DNA: TGTGCCAGCAGTGAAGGGCCCGACCCTGTTTATGGCTACACCTTC.

The chain employs TRBV9 and TRBJ2-1; 8 bases agree with TRBD2. Germline lookup yields CDR1 SGDLS and CDR2 YYNGEE. The CDR3 totals 13 residues. V dropped 6 bases and J dropped 7; count of bases not matched to a gene: 6. As DNA, the CDR3 is TGTGCCAGCACCGGGGGGGCCTTAAATGAGCAGTTCTTC. This sequence encodes CASTGGALNEQFF.

The chain employs TRBV3-1 (or the pseudogene TRBV3-2) and TRBJ2-1; D might be TRBD2 (6 bases). The V end was cut by 1 base, the J end by 0 bases, with 19 bases between. CDR1 is LGHDT and CDR2 is YNNKEL in the germline V gene (reference sequence). This CDR3 contains 19 residues. The CDR3 protein is CASSQVGGVAGSSYNEQFF. In DNA form, the CDR3 reads TGTGCCAGCAGCCAAGTGGGTGGGGTGGCGGGGAGCTCCTACAATGAGCAGTTCTTC.

Only one count was recorded for this clone. V is TRBV3-1 (or the pseudogene TRBV3-2) and J is TRBJ2-1; 12 bases are shared with TRBD1. CDR1 is LGHDT, CDR2 YNNKEL, per germline (reference sequence). The J segment lost 7 bases and the V segment lost 2 bases, leaving 3 bases of the junction unmatched. The CDR3 is made up of 15 amino acids. CDR3 protein: CASSQRDRGRNEQFF. In DNA, the CDR3 is TGTGCCAGCAGCCAAAGGGACAGGGGGCGGAATGAGCAGTTCTTC.

This clone was detected a few times. The J gene is TRBJ1-4, the V gene TRBV7-2, with 7 bases aligning to TRBD1. This CDR3 comprises 15 residues. Germline CDR1 and CDR2: SGHTA and FQGNSA. V gave up 5 bases and J gave up 3 bases; unmatched junction bases: 6. This CDR3 reads CASSVGTASNEKLFF. The CDR3 bases are TGTGCCAGCAGCGTCGGGACAGCATCTAATGAAAAACTGTTTTTT.

This chain connects TRBV5-1 to TRBJ1-6; D call uncertain. Looked up from germline, CDR1 is SGHRS and CDR2 is YFSETQ. The V end was cut by 1 base, the J end by 0 bases, with 11 bases between. The CDR3 is 17 residues long. The DNA of the CDR3 is TGCGCCAGCAGCTTGTCAGCTGCCGGCTCCTATAATTCACCCCTCCACTTT. It yields the protein CASSLSAAGSYNSPLHF.

The CDR3 region has the DNA TGTGCCACCAGTGATTCCGGACCTGGTACATATCAGCCCCAGCATTTT. Its protein product is CATSDSGPGTYQPQHF. V is TRBV24-1 and J is TRBJ1-5; D is ambiguous. This CDR3 spans 16 amino acids. V was clipped by 2 bases and J by 5 bases, with 15 bases between them. The V gene's germline CDR1 is KGHDR and CDR2 SFDVKD.

This clone was seen more than once but under ten times. The gene calls are TRBV9 and TRBJ1-1; D is ambiguous. The ends were cut back, 1 base at V and 3 bases at J, with 10 bases in the middle. CDR1 and CDR2 from the germline V gene are SGDLS and YYNGEE. The CDR3 consists of 14 residues. CDR3 residues: CASSVRGQDTEAFF. For the CDR3, the DNA is TGTGCCAGCAGCGTACGCGGGCAGGACACTGAAGCTTTCTTT.

The chain combines TRBV28 with TRBJ1-1; TRBD1 matches 8 bases. CDR1 and CDR2 (germline): MDHEN, SYDVKM. CDR3 length: 15 amino acids. V lost 7 bases and J lost 5; bases outside the gene matches: 12. CDR3 coding DNA: TGTGCCAGCACCCCGGATGGGACAGGTTGGACTGAAGCTTTCTTT. It is translated as CASTPDGTGWTEAFF.

The rearrangement joins TRBV28 to TRBJ1-2; D possibly corresponds to TRBD1 (6 bases). Per germline, CDR1 MDHEN and CDR2 SYDVKM. CDR3 length: 12 amino acids. Between the trimmed V and J ends, which lost 8 bases and 2 bases, there was a span of 9 bases. The CDR3: CASETGNYGYTF. The CDR3, as DNA: TGTGCCAGCGAGACAGGCAACTATGGCTACACCTTC.

The J gene is TRBJ1-3, the V gene TRBV27; unclear D gene. The V gene lost 6 bases and the J gene lost 4 bases, with 10 bases spanning the gap. Germline CDR1 reads MNHEY; CDR2 reads SMNVEV (reference sequence). The CDR3 sequence is 13 residues long. The CDR3 nucleotides read TGTGCCAGCAGCCGGGCTGACGGAAACACCATATATTTT. As protein: CASSRADGNTIYF.

This chain joins TRBV7-8 and TRBJ1-4; D uncertain. Germline V lookup: CDR1 SGHVS, CDR2 FQNEAQ. CDR3 length equals 15 residues. Trimming left V 0 bases short and J 4 bases short, with 9 bases between. DNA for the CDR3: TGTGCCAGCAGCTTAGCCCGAGGTATTAATGAAAAACTGTTTTTT. Its protein product is CASSLARGINEKLFF.

This chain links TRBV4-2 with TRBJ1-2; tentatively, D is TRBD1 (6 bases). There are 13 residues in the CDR3. Trimming pared 3 bases from V and 4 bases from J, leaving 9 bases between. In germline, CDR1 is LGHNA, CDR2 YNFKEQ. The CDR3 DNA sequence: TGTGCCAGCAGCCAGACAGGCGTCTATGGCTACACCTTC. Its protein is CASSQTGVYGYTF.

The gene calls are TRBV7-9 and TRBJ2-1; weak D call: TRBD2 (5 bases). The CDR3 is 15 residues long. Trimming pared 6 bases from V and 5 bases from J, leaving 17 bases between. The V gene's germline CDR1 is SEHNR and CDR2 FQNEAQ (reference sequence). CDR3 region: CASRSERTLHNEQFF. The CDR3, as DNA: TGTGCCAGCAGATCCGAGCGGACTCTCCACAATGAGCAGTTCTTC. The variable domain in full, completed from reference TRBV7-9 and TRBJ2-1, reads DTGVSQNPRHKITKRGQNVTFRCDPISEHNRLYWYRQTLGQGPEFLTYFQNEAQLEKSRLLSDRFSAERPKGSFSTLEIQRTEQGDSAMYLCASRSERTLHNEQFFGPGTRLTVL.

Concerning this clone: At one boundary the junction diverges from the germline segment, which might be a read error. The same CDR3 arises from other DNA sequences in this sample as well. The chain combines TRBV4-2 with TRBJ2-3, with 11 bases lining up with TRBD2. Germline values: CDR1 LGHNA, CDR2 YNFKEQ. The CDR3 spans 15 residues. In nucleotides, the CDR3 is TGTGCTAGCAGCCAGATTAGCGGGGGGGCGGATACGCAGTATTTT. Protein sequence: CASSQISGGADTQYF.

A single count supports this clone. The J gene is TRBJ2-2, the V gene TRBV19, with D possibly TRBD1 on 6 matching bases. Germline V gene sequence: CDR1 LNHDA, CDR2 SQIVND (reference sequence). CDR3 length: 15 amino acids. With 2 bases removed from V and 6 bases from J, the gap between germline ends came to 13 bases. In nucleotides, the CDR3 is TGTGCCAGTAGTATACTGGGTGGGGGCGCCGGGGAGCTGTTTTTT. It specifies CASSILGGGAGELFF.

The CDR3 sequence is CASSYGGPNYGYTF. The CDR3 DNA sequence: TGTGCCAGCAGTTATGGCGGCCCTAACTATGGCTACACCTTC. This chain connects TRBV6-5 to TRBJ1-2; D is ambiguous. The CDR3 spans 14 residues. CDR1 and CDR2 (germline): MNHEY, SVGAGI. Trimming removed 3 bases at V and 0 bases at J, with 8 bases between.

This chain joins TRBV5-6 and TRBJ2-3; no definite D call. This CDR3 comprises 14 residues. Germline loops: CDR1 SGHDT, CDR2 YYEEEE. The V end was cut by 0 bases, the J end by 6 bases, with 11 bases between. The CDR3 nucleotides are TGTGCCAGCAGCTTGGGAACCATTGGGGATACGCAGTATTTT. Its translation is CASSLGTIGDTQYF.

The chain links TRBV5-5 to TRBJ2-7; TRBD1 is a possible D gene (6 bases). CDR1 SGHKS and CDR2 YYEKEE come from the germline V gene (reference sequence). The CDR3 consists of 14 residues. Trimming stripped 4 bases from V and 9 bases from J, with 20 bases between. DNA of the CDR3: TGTGCCAGCAGCCCAGGACAGTCCGGGCGTGTGCAGTACGTC. Residues: CASSPGQSGRVQYV.

V and J are TRBV7-3 and TRBJ2-5; TRBD2 aligns across 7 bases. The ends lost 3 bases at V and 2 bases at J; junction bases unmatched: 3. The CDR3 runs to 14 residues. In germline, CDR1 is SGHTA, CDR2 FQGTGA. The CDR3 here is CASSLGGEQETQYF. The CDR3 coding sequence is TGTGCCAGCAGCTTGGGAGGGGAACAAGAGACCCAGTACTTC.

This sequence joins TRBV6-5 and TRBJ2-1; possible D gene TRBD2, 5 bases. The germline V gene encodes CDR1 MNHEY and CDR2 SVGAGI. This CDR3 region has 11 residues. Between the trimmed V and J ends, which lost 6 bases and 8 bases, there was a span of 8 bases. CDR3 region: CASRLGHEQFF. CDR3 sequence (DNA): TGTGCCAGCAGACTAGGGCATGAGCAGTTCTTC.

CDR3 DNA: TGCAGTGCCCGCTCGTACACTGAAGCTTTCTTT. Translating it yields CSARSYTEAFF. This chain joins TRBV20-1 and TRBJ1-1; unclear D gene. The V and J ends lost 6 bases and 3 bases respectively, with 8 bases between them. The CDR3 totals 11 residues. In germline, CDR1 is DFQATT, CDR2 SNEGSKA (reference sequence).

This sequence joins TRBV6-5 and TRBJ2-5; D may match TRBD1 or TRBD2 (6 bases each). Germline CDR1 and CDR2: MNHEY and SVGAGI. The ends were cut back, 0 bases at V and 2 bases at J, with 13 bases in the middle. This CDR3 is built from 16 residues. The CDR3 spells CASSYSTGAGQETQYF. DNA of the CDR3: TGTGCCAGCAGTTACTCTACGGGGGCGGGACAAGAGACCCAGTACTTC.